The rows below give T cell receptor beta chains drawn from one sample of a study of human T cells and chemical hapten exposure. One entry per CDR3 protein results from TCRdb running MiXCR on the RACE reads. The table records roughly 38,000 distinct CDR3 sequences, more than 8% of them present only once. Material: whole blood, obtained in connection with sensitization to the hapten diphenylcyclopropenone (DPC). The receptors derive from a man in his fifties or sixties with alopecia areata. Some clones in this sample may be carry-over from other donors' samples. The CDR3 runs from the conserved cysteine through the conserved F or W. The order of the fields is clone size, V gene, D gene, J gene, CDR3 protein, CDR3 DNA. The D gene is left open where the match is weak. Size values are once, few and many counts, or a class for expanded clones, and some rows have none.

clone size: NA
V gene: TRBV28
D gene: NA
J gene: TRBJ2-7
CDR3 protein: CASSSTGTSYEQYF
CDR3 DNA: TGTGCCAGCAGTTCGACAGGCACCTCCTACGAGCAGTACTTC

clone size: few
V gene: TRBV28
D gene: NA
J gene: TRBJ2-5
CDR3 protein: CASSLNGETQYF
CDR3 DNA: TGTGCCAGCAGTCTTAATGGGGAGACCCAGTACTTC

clone size: many
V gene: TRBV12-3/TRBV12-4
D gene: TRBD2
J gene: TRBJ2-7
CDR3 protein: CASNIAGLNYEQYF
CDR3 DNA: TGTGCCAGCAATATAGCGGGGCTAAACTACGAGCAGTACTTC

clone size: many
V gene: TRBV24-1
D gene: NA
J gene: TRBJ2-3
CDR3 protein: CATSDFTGVSTDTQYF
CDR3 DNA: TGTGCCACCAGTGATTTTACGGGAGTCAGCACAGATACGCAGTATTTT

clone size: many
V gene: TRBV20-1
D gene: TRBD1
J gene: TRBJ1-5
CDR3 protein: CSARRTGDSNQPQHF
CDR3 DNA: TGCAGTGCTCGAAGGACAGGGGATAGCAATCAGCCCCAGCATTTT

clone size: many
V gene: TRBV6-2/TRBV6-3
D gene: TRBD2
J gene: TRBJ2-1
CDR3 protein: CASSTPGLVVEQFF
CDR3 DNA: TGTGCCAGCAGTACTCCGGGACTAGTTGTTGAGCAGTTCTTC

clone size: few
V gene: TRBV6-6
D gene: TRBD1
J gene: TRBJ2-7
CDR3 protein: CASSPRDRSSYEQYF
CDR3 DNA: TGTGCCAGCAGCCCCCGGGACAGGAGCTCCTACGAGCAGTACTTC

clone size: NA
V gene: TRBV10-3
D gene: NA
J gene: TRBJ2-7
CDR3 protein: CAILQGYEQYF
CDR3 DNA: TGTGCCATCCTACAGGGATACGAGCAGTACTTC

clone size: many
V gene: TRBV7-3
D gene: TRBD1
J gene: TRBJ1-1
CDR3 protein: CASSPQGANTEAFF
CDR3 DNA: TGTGCCAGCAGCCCGCAGGGGGCGAACACTGAAGCTTTCTTT

clone size: few
V gene: TRBV28
D gene: NA
J gene: TRBJ2-1
CDR3 protein: CASSFGVMGFDEQFF
CDR3 DNA: TGTGCCAGCAGTTTTGGGGTGATGGGCTTCGATGAGCAGTTCTTC

clone size: NA
V gene: TRBV4-1
D gene: TRBD2
J gene: TRBJ2-7
CDR3 protein: CASSQAVAGASYEQYF
CDR3 DNA: TGCGCCAGCAGCCAAGCCGTAGCGGGAGCGTCCTACGAGCAGTACTTC

clone size: many
V gene: TRBV6-2/TRBV6-3
D gene: NA
J gene: TRBJ1-4
CDR3 protein: CASSYSATNEKLFF
CDR3 DNA: TGTGCCAGCAGTTACTCGGCAACTAATGAAAAACTGTTTTTT

clone size: NA
V gene: TRBV5-1
D gene: NA
J gene: TRBJ2-3
CDR3 protein: CASSLANKGLDTQYF
CDR3 DNA: TGCGCCAGCAGCTTGGCCAATAAGGGTTTGGATACGCAGTATTTT

clone size: few
V gene: TRBV7-2
D gene: NA
J gene: TRBJ1-1
CDR3 protein: CASIKGQKAFF
CDR3 DNA: TGTGCCAGCATCAAAGGGCAGAAAGCTTTCTTT

clone size: many
V gene: TRBV21-1
D gene: NA
J gene: TRBJ1-2
CDR3 protein: CASSKVVDGGYTF
CDR3 DNA: TGTGCCAGCAGCAAAGTAGTGGACGGCGGCTACACCTTC

clone size: few
V gene: TRBV6-5
D gene: TRBD2
J gene: TRBJ2-1
CDR3 protein: CASSYGGRLNEQFF
CDR3 DNA: TGTGCCAGCAGTTACGGCGGGAGGTTGAATGAGCAGTTCTTC

clone size: many
V gene: TRBV3-1
D gene: TRBD1
J gene: TRBJ1-2
CDR3 protein: CASSSSGDRGNLYGYTF
CDR3 DNA: TGTGCCAGCAGTTCTTCAGGGGACAGGGGGAACCTCTATGGCTACACCTTC

clone size: many
V gene: TRBV20-1
D gene: TRBD1
J gene: TRBJ2-6
CDR3 protein: CSARGRTGSRGANVLTF
CDR3 DNA: TGCAGTGCTAGAGGCAGGACAGGGTCCCGTGGGGCCAACGTCCTGACTTTC

clone size: few
V gene: TRBV28
D gene: TRBD1
J gene: TRBJ1-5
CDR3 protein: CASRRDRGVNQPQHF
CDR3 DNA: TGTGCCAGCAGAAGGGACAGGGGAGTAAATCAGCCCCAGCATTTT

clone size: few
V gene: TRBV12-3/TRBV12-4
D gene: TRBD1
J gene: TRBJ1-3
CDR3 protein: CASSLTGGRGNTIYF
CDR3 DNA: TGTGCCAGCAGTTTAACAGGGGGAAGAGGAAACACCATATATTTT

clone size: many
V gene: TRBV29-1
D gene: NA
J gene: TRBJ2-7
CDR3 protein: CSVVTPEQYF
CDR3 DNA: TGCAGCGTGGTGACCCCCGAGCAGTACTTC

clone size: few
V gene: TRBV6-1
D gene: NA
J gene: TRBJ1-1
CDR3 protein: CASSVRELRFF
CDR3 DNA: TGTGCCAGCAGTGTTAGGGAGCTTCGTTTCTTT

clone size: many
V gene: TRBV20-1
D gene: TRBD1
J gene: TRBJ1-5
CDR3 protein: CSTIPGQGQPQHF
CDR3 DNA: TGCAGTACCATCCCGGGACAGGGACAGCCCCAGCATTTT

clone size: many
V gene: TRBV6-1
D gene: NA
J gene: TRBJ2-5
CDR3 protein: CAASGVQETQYF
CDR3 DNA: TGTGCCGCCAGCGGAGTTCAAGAGACCCAGTACTTC

clone size: many
V gene: TRBV3-1
D gene: NA
J gene: TRBJ1-5
CDR3 protein: CASSQDWNNQPQHF
CDR3 DNA: TGTGCCAGCAGCCAAGATTGGAACAATCAGCCCCAGCATTTT

clone size: NA
V gene: TRBV6-1
D gene: NA
J gene: TRBJ1-1
CDR3 protein: CASSEVVWGLRNTEAFF
CDR3 DNA: TGTGCCAGCAGTGAAGTGGTCTGGGGGCTGAGGAACACTGAAGCTTTCTTT

clone size: NA
V gene: TRBV10-3
D gene: NA
J gene: TRBJ2-7
CDR3 protein: CAISERKGSYEQYF
CDR3 DNA: TGTGCCATCAGTGAGCGGAAAGGGTCCTACGAGCAGTACTTC

clone size: many
V gene: TRBV28
D gene: NA
J gene: TRBJ1-2
CDR3 protein: CASSGNYGYTF
CDR3 DNA: TGTGCCAGCAGTGGGAACTATGGCTACACCTTC

clone size: few
V gene: TRBV20-1
D gene: TRBD2
J gene: TRBJ2-3
CDR3 protein: CSARERGLAGPNTQYF
CDR3 DNA: TGCAGTGCTAGAGAAAGGGGCTTAGCGGGCCCGAATACGCAGTATTTT

clone size: many
V gene: TRBV3-1
D gene: TRBD2
J gene: TRBJ2-1
CDR3 protein: CASSQARLAHEQFF
CDR3 DNA: TGTGCCAGCAGCCAGGCACGACTAGCACATGAGCAGTTCTTC

clone size: many
V gene: TRBV2
D gene: TRBD2
J gene: TRBJ2-3
CDR3 protein: CASTPPPGLAKITDTQYF
CDR3 DNA: TGTGCCAGCACTCCCCCTCCGGGACTAGCGAAGATTACAGATACGCAGTATTTT

clone size: many
V gene: TRBV5-1
D gene: TRBD2
J gene: TRBJ2-7
CDR3 protein: CASQLAGAGYEQYF
CDR3 DNA: TGCGCCAGCCAATTAGCGGGAGCCGGATACGAGCAGTACTTC

clone size: many
V gene: TRBV12-3/TRBV12-4
D gene: NA
J gene: TRBJ2-3
CDR3 protein: CASSPGTRGGGDTQYF
CDR3 DNA: TGTGCCAGCAGCCCTGGGACCCGGGGTGGAGGAGATACGCAGTATTTT

clone size: many
V gene: TRBV2
D gene: TRBD1
J gene: TRBJ1-5
CDR3 protein: CASSGQGDGQPQHF
CDR3 DNA: TGTGCCAGCAGTGGACAGGGGGATGGTCAGCCCCAGCATTTT

clone size: NA
V gene: TRBV4-1
D gene: TRBD1
J gene: TRBJ1-2
CDR3 protein: CTSSQETGGGGYSF
CDR3 DNA: TGCACCAGCAGCCAAGAAACAGGGGGCGGTGGCTACAGCTTC

clone size: NA
V gene: TRBV6-1
D gene: TRBD1
J gene: TRBJ1-5
CDR3 protein: CASSTGGWEPQHF
CDR3 DNA: TGTGCCAGCAGCACAGGGGGGTGGGAGCCCCAGCATTTT

clone size: many
V gene: TRBV7-4
D gene: NA
J gene: TRBJ2-1
CDR3 protein: CASSPNVVLATFLDEQFF
CDR3 DNA: TGTGCCAGCAGCCCTAACGTGGTATTAGCTACCTTTTTGGATGAGCAGTTCTTC

clone size: few
V gene: TRBV20-1
D gene: TRBD2
J gene: TRBJ2-1
CDR3 protein: CSAPGLAGGPWGNEQFF
CDR3 DNA: TGCAGTGCCCCGGGACTAGCGGGAGGGCCTTGGGGGAATGAGCAGTTCTTC

clone size: many
V gene: TRBV4-1
D gene: NA
J gene: TRBJ2-7
CDR3 protein: CASSQADSSSYEQYF
CDR3 DNA: TGCGCCAGCAGCCAAGCGGACAGTAGCTCCTACGAGCAGTACTTC

clone size: many
V gene: TRBV6-2/TRBV6-3
D gene: NA
J gene: TRBJ2-1
CDR3 protein: CASSFMREQFF
CDR3 DNA: TGTGCCAGCAGTTTCATGAGGGAGCAGTTCTTC

clone size: NA
V gene: TRBV5-4
D gene: TRBD2
J gene: TRBJ2-3
CDR3 protein: CASKIAGPLTDTQYF
CDR3 DNA: TGTGCCAGCAAAATAGCGGGCCCCTTAACAGATACGCAGTATTTT

clone size: many
V gene: TRBV3-1
D gene: NA
J gene: TRBJ1-1
CDR3 protein: CASSPPDNTEAFF
CDR3 DNA: TGTGCCAGCAGCCCTCCGGATAACACTGAAGCTTTCTTT

clone size: many
V gene: TRBV25-1
D gene: TRBD1
J gene: TRBJ2-2
CDR3 protein: CASSRTGTNTGELFF
CDR3 DNA: TGTGCCAGCAGTAGGACAGGGACGAACACCGGGGAGCTGTTTTTT

clone size: many
V gene: TRBV3-1
D gene: TRBD1
J gene: TRBJ1-6
CDR3 protein: CASSPTGTAYNSPLHF
CDR3 DNA: TGTGCCAGCAGCCCTACCGGGACAGCCTATAATTCACCCCTCCACTTT

clone size: many
V gene: TRBV6-6
D gene: NA
J gene: TRBJ2-7
CDR3 protein: CASRRDYEQYF
CDR3 DNA: TGTGCCAGCAGACGCGACTACGAGCAGTACTTC

clone size: NA
V gene: TRBV24-1
D gene: NA
J gene: TRBJ2-7
CDR3 protein: CATKGPSANGFYYEQYF
CDR3 DNA: TGTGCCACAAAAGGGCCAAGCGCGAACGGATTTTACTACGAGCAGTACTTC

clone size: few
V gene: TRBV10-3
D gene: NA
J gene: TRBJ2-3
CDR3 protein: CAISDLANTDTQYF
CDR3 DNA: TGTGCCATCAGTGATCTAGCCAACACAGATACGCAGTATTTT

clone size: many
V gene: TRBV20-1
D gene: NA
J gene: TRBJ2-7
CDR3 protein: CSARVQGSYEQYF
CDR3 DNA: TGCAGTGCTAGAGTACAGGGCTCCTACGAGCAGTACTTC

clone size: many
V gene: TRBV5-1
D gene: NA
J gene: TRBJ2-1
CDR3 protein: CASSLEVALNEQFF
CDR3 DNA: TGCGCCAGCAGCTTGGAAGTAGCCCTCAATGAGCAGTTCTTC

clone size: many
V gene: TRBV3-1
D gene: NA
J gene: TRBJ2-3
CDR3 protein: CASSPGTPTDTQYF
CDR3 DNA: TGTGCCAGCAGCCCCGGGACTCCCACAGATACGCAGTATTTT

clone size: few
V gene: TRBV5-4
D gene: TRBD1
J gene: TRBJ2-6
CDR3 protein: CASSLDAGGSGANVLTF
CDR3 DNA: TGTGCCAGCAGCTTGGATGCAGGGGGCTCTGGGGCCAACGTCCTGACTTTC

clone size: many
V gene: TRBV3-1
D gene: TRBD1
J gene: TRBJ1-4
CDR3 protein: CASSRTGANEKLFF
CDR3 DNA: TGTGCCAGCAGTAGGACAGGGGCGAATGAAAAACTGTTTTTT

clone size: NA
V gene: TRBV20-1
D gene: NA
J gene: TRBJ2-1
CDR3 protein: CSAHDYNEQFF
CDR3 DNA: TGCAGTGCCCACGACTACAATGAGCAGTTCTTC

clone size: few
V gene: TRBV6-5
D gene: TRBD1
J gene: TRBJ2-7
CDR3 protein: CASSGRDREAYEQYF
CDR3 DNA: TGTGCCAGCAGTGGGCGGGACAGGGAGGCCTACGAGCAGTACTTC

clone size: few
V gene: TRBV6-1
D gene: NA
J gene: TRBJ2-7
CDR3 protein: CASSEASKQYF
CDR3 DNA: TGTGCCAGCAGTGAAGCTTCCAAGCAGTACTTC

clone size: many
V gene: TRBV12-3/TRBV12-4
D gene: NA
J gene: TRBJ1-1
CDR3 protein: CASRSGTLDTEAFF
CDR3 DNA: TGTGCCAGCAGGTCCGGGACGCTGGACACTGAAGCTTTCTTT

clone size: many
V gene: TRBV9
D gene: NA
J gene: TRBJ1-1
CDR3 protein: CASSRDRAEAFF
CDR3 DNA: TGTGCCAGCAGCCGGGATCGGGCTGAAGCTTTCTTT

clone size: NA
V gene: TRBV29-1
D gene: NA
J gene: TRBJ2-1
CDR3 protein: CSGGPEEQFF
CDR3 DNA: TGCAGCGGGGGGCCGGAGGAACAGTTCTTC

clone size: few
V gene: TRBV5-1
D gene: NA
J gene: TRBJ2-1
CDR3 protein: CASSFSGSSYNEQFF
CDR3 DNA: TGCGCCAGCAGCTTTAGCGGCAGCTCCTACAATGAGCAGTTCTTC

clone size: many
V gene: TRBV29-1
D gene: TRBD2
J gene: TRBJ2-5
CDR3 protein: CSVGAGGRETQYF
CDR3 DNA: TGCAGCGTTGGAGCGGGAGGACGAGAGACCCAGTACTTC